A selection of T cell receptor beta chains follows, all from one sample in a study of cytotoxic CD8 clonotypes in ibrutinib-treated CLL. The table came from immunoSEQ multiplex PCR; TCRdb's copy has only in-frame clones and leaves some out. The sample lists fewer than 300,000 clones, 60% to 80% occurring once. This specimen consisted of PBMCs, obtained at disease progression, from a patient treated with ibrutinib. These receptors were taken from a human donor with chronic lymphocytic leukemia. Both conserved end residues are part of each CDR3. A D gene is named only where the DNA matches it firmly. Size is omitted from some rows. Given values are once, few, many or a class for expanded clones.

TRBJ1-1 | NA | NA | TRBV15 | CATSRDRRDTEAFF | TGTGCCACCAGCAGAGACCGCAGGGACACTGAAGCTTTCTTT
TRBJ2-7 | NA | NA | TRBV13 | CASSLGALASYEQYF | TGTGCCAGCAGCTTAGGCGCCCTAGCCTCCTACGAGCAGTACTTC
TRBJ2-2 | NA | NA | TRBV7-2 | CASSLQGNTGELFF | TGTGCCAGCAGCTTACAGGGTAACACCGGGGAGCTGTTTTTT
TRBJ1-2 | NA | NA | TRBV16 | CASSPWGYGYTF | TGTGCCAGCAGCCCATGGGGTTATGGCTACACCTTC
TRBJ2-2 | NA | NA | TRBV5-8 | CASSLWGKTGELFF | TGTGCCAGCAGCTTGTGGGGAAAAACCGGGGAGCTGTTTTTT
TRBJ2-3 | NA | NA | TRBV27 | CASRPLNTRAPWYF | TGTGCCAGCAGACCACTCAATACTAGGGCCCCGTGGTATTTT
TRBJ1-5 | NA | NA | TRBV6-6 | CASSYYQSSDQHF | TGTGCCAGCAGTTACTATCAGTCATCCGACCAGCATTTT
TRBJ2-5 | NA | NA | TRBV6-5 | CASSYSSGKETQYF | TGTGCCAGCAGTTACTCATCCGGAAAAGAGACCCAGTACTTC
TRBJ2-7 | NA | once | TRBV20-1 | CSGGFNEQYF | TGCAGTGGAGGCTTTAACGAGCAGTACTTC
TRBJ2-3 | NA | NA | TRBV7-9 | CASSFGTTDTQYF | TGTGCCAGCAGCTTTGGGACCACAGATACGCAGTATTTT
TRBJ1-5 | NA | NA | TRBV6-4 | CASSVEGGNQPQHF | TGTGCCAGCAGCGTCGAGGGAGGCAATCAGCCCCAGCATTTT
TRBJ1-1 | NA | NA | TRBV29-1 | CSVRHSRDRAFF | TGCAGCGTCCGACACTCTCGGGATCGAGCTTTCTTT
TRBJ2-7 | NA | few | TRBV7-2 | CASKRTGVSYEQYF | TGTGCCAGCAAACGGACCGGCGTCTCCTACGAGCAGTACTTC
TRBJ2-7 | TRBD2 | NA | TRBV9 | CASSVGTNNGEQYF | TGTGCCAGCAGCGTTGGGACTAACAATGGGGAGCAGTACTTC
TRBJ2-2 | NA | NA | TRBV18 | CASSLLSGQELFF | TGTGCCAGCTCACTCCTGTCAGGCCAGGAGCTGTTTTTT
TRBJ1-2 | TRBD1 | NA | TRBV11-3 | CASSNRLTGDHYGYTF | TGTGCCAGCAGCAACCGTTTGACAGGGGATCACTATGGCTACACCTTC
TRBJ2-7 | NA | NA | TRBV6-5 | CASSYSNLQGAEEQYF | TGTGCCAGCAGTTACTCGAACCTCCAGGGAGCAGAGGAGCAGTACTTC
TRBJ2-5 | NA | NA | TRBV28 | CASGGVGETQYF | TGTGCCAGCGGTGGGGTGGGGGAGACCCAGTACTTC
TRBJ2-7 | NA | NA | TRBV2 | CASSEWRDSYEQYF | TGTGCCAGCAGTGAATGGCGGGATAGTTACGAGCAGTACTTC
TRBJ2-1 | NA | NA | TRBV27 | CASSLGVGSYNEQFF | TGTGCCAGCAGTTTAGGAGTCGGGAGCTACAATGAGCAGTTCTTC
TRBJ2-4 | NA | NA | TRBV6-5 | CASSPGGVLKNIQYF | TGTGCCAGCAGCCCAGGGGGGGTACTCAAAAACATTCAGTACTTC
TRBJ1-3 | TRBD1 | NA | TRBV7-6 | CASSLAPDRVGNTIYF | TGTGCCAGCAGCTTAGCCCCCGACAGGGTAGGAAACACCATATATTTT
TRBJ1-1 | NA | few | TRBV4-1 | CASSQDRGSNTEAFF | TGCGCCAGCAGCCAAGATCGGGGGTCGAACACTGAAGCTTTCTTT
TRBJ2-1 | NA | NA | TRBV5-4 | CASSFGGRVHEQFF | TGTGCCAGCAGCTTCGGGGGCCGGGTGCATGAGCAGTTCTTC
TRBJ2-2 | TRBD2 | NA | TRBV11-2 | CASSLGLAGGLYHTGELFF | TGTGCCAGCAGCCTTGGACTAGCGGGAGGACTGTATCACACCGGGGAGCTGTTTTTT
TRBJ1-4 | TRBD1 | NA | TRBV5-6 | CASSQGTGVFGEKLFF | TGTGCCAGCAGCCAAGGGACAGGGGTCTTCGGGGAAAAACTGTTTTTT
TRBJ2-1 | NA | NA | TRBV4-1 | CASSQDSLGEQFF | TGCGCCAGCAGCCAAGACAGCCTAGGTGAGCAGTTCTTC
TRBJ2-7 | TRBD1 | NA | TRBV7-9 | CASSSDRQGGSYEQYF | TGTGCCAGCAGCTCAGACAGACAGGGGGGGTCCTACGAGCAGTACTTC
TRBJ2-3 | TRBD2 | few | TRBV6-1 | CASSEKAGGPDTQYF | TGTGCCAGCAGTGAAAAAGCGGGGGGGCCAGATACGCAGTATTTT
TRBJ2-7 | NA | NA | TRBV29-1 | CSARRGGYEQYF | TGCAGCGCTAGGAGGGGGGGCTACGAGCAGTACTTC
TRBJ2-7 | NA | NA | TRBV10-3 | CAISPSDGGSYEQYF | TGTGCCATCAGTCCCTCGGATGGGGGTTCCTACGAGCAGTACTTC
TRBJ2-7 | NA | NA | TRBV6-1 | CASSDPSYEQYF | TGTGCCAGCAGTGATCCCAGCTACGAGCAGTACTTC
TRBJ2-5 | TRBD2 | few | TRBV2 | CASSGGLAGAETQYF | TGTGCCAGCAGTGGAGGTCTAGCGGGGGCAGAGACCCAGTACTTC
TRBJ1-2 | TRBD1 | NA | TRBV29-1 | CSVEDPPTGSYGYTF | TGCAGCGTTGAAGATCCCCCGACAGGGTCCTATGGCTACACCTTC
TRBJ1-1 | NA | once | TRBV6-5 | CASSYAGPLSNTEAFF | TGTGCCAGCAGTTATGCGGGGCCTCTTTCTAACACTGAAGCTTTCTTT
TRBJ2-7 | TRBD2 | NA | TRBV5-1 | CASSTASGPGGRGPLYEQYF | TGCGCCAGCAGCACCGCATCGGGACCGGGGGGGCGGGGGCCCCTCTACGAGCAGTACTTC
TRBJ2-1 | TRBD2 | NA | TRBV11-2 | CASGAWTSGGNEQFF | TGTGCCAGCGGGGCCTGGACTAGCGGTGGGAATGAGCAGTTCTTC